This is a list of T cell receptor beta chains from one sample in a study of early T cells in non-severe SARS-CoV-2 infection. Each CDR3 protein gets one entry after TCRdb re-called the 5' RACE reads with MiXCR. The repertoire has 35,000 to 50,000 distinct CDR3 sequences, approximately 6.9% of them found once; the top ten carry approximately 5%. The sequenced material came from whole blood. These receptors all stem from an adult who was a healthcare worker with PCR-confirmed SARS-CoV-2 infection or an uninfected control (not recorded which). The CDR3 runs from the conserved cysteine through the conserved F or W. Each record gives: CDR3 length, D gene, J gene, clone size, V gene, CDR3 DNA, CDR3 protein. D genes are given only for firm matches. A clone size is listed for some rows: how often the clone was seen (once, few, many), or a class if it is expanded.

15 NA TRBJ2-7 many TRBV7-2 TGTGCCAGCAGCCCACGCCCGGATGAACTCTACGAGCAGTACTTC CASSPRPDELYEQYF
13 NA TRBJ2-7 NA TRBV29-1 TGCAGCGTCGGATCCGGCCCGGCCTACGAGCAGTACTTC CSVGSGPAYEQYF
14 NA TRBJ1-1 few TRBV29-1 TGCAGCGGGACTTCCCGAGGGGTGGCCACTGAAGCTTTCTTT CSGTSRGVATEAFF
13 TRBD1 TRBJ1-1 NA TRBV30 TGTGCCTGGAGCTCGACAGGGTGGACTGAAGCTTTCTTT CAWSSTGWTEAFF
19 NA TRBJ2-6 NA TRBV11-3 TGTGCCAGCAGCTCCGAGACGGGAGAGAGATACTCTGGGGCCAACGTCCTGACTTTC CASSSETGERYSGANVLTF
13 NA TRBJ1-5 NA TRBV6-2/TRBV6-3 TGTGCCAGCAGTTTCACTCCGGGGCAGCCCCAGCATTTT CASSFTPGQPQHF
15 NA TRBJ2-7 few TRBV5-4 TGTGCCAGCACCCCGGACAGCGGATTCTCCTACGAGCAGTACTTC CASTPDSGFSYEQYF
15 TRBD1 TRBJ1-1 NA TRBV7-9 TGTGCCAGCAGCCCCCGGACAGGGATGAACACTGAAGCTTTCTTT CASSPRTGMNTEAFF
13 NA TRBJ2-7 many TRBV20-1 TGCAGTGCAACCGACAGACCCATGGGGGAGCAGTACTTC CSATDRPMGEQYF
17 TRBD1 TRBJ2-6 many TRBV25-1 TGTGCCAGCAGAGCAGGGGACAGCCCCTCTGGGGCCAACGTCCTGACTTTC CASRAGDSPSGANVLTF
12 NA TRBJ2-3 few TRBV15 TGTGCCACCAGCAGAGATACAGATACGCAGTATTTT CATSRDTDTQYF
13 NA TRBJ2-5 NA TRBV20-1 TGCAGTGCTAGAGGACCCTCTCAAGAGACCCAGTACTTC CSARGPSQETQYF
14 NA TRBJ2-7 NA TRBV5-1 TGCGCCAGCAGCTTGGCTCTAGACCTCTACGAGCAGTACTTC CASSLALDLYEQYF
13 NA TRBJ2-7 many TRBV20-1 TGCAGTGCTAGGGGGGAGGAGAACTACGAGCAGTACTTC CSARGEENYEQYF
15 NA TRBJ1-1 many TRBV6-6 TGTGCCAGCAGTTACGGGCAGTCAATGAACACTGAAGCTTTCTTT CASSYGQSMNTEAFF
15 TRBD1 TRBJ1-6 few TRBV27 TGTGCCAGCAGTCCGACGGGACAGGGAAGATCACCCCTCCACTTT CASSPTGQGRSPLHF
16 NA TRBJ1-5 NA TRBV6-1 TGTGCCAGCAGGGCAGGGAAGAATGATAGGCATCAGCCCCAGCATTTT CASRAGKNDRHQPQHF
13 NA TRBJ1-1 many TRBV27 TGTGCCAGCAGTCCCTTGGGGCTGTCTGAAGCTTTCTTT CASSPLGLSEAFF
13 NA TRBJ1-2 NA TRBV20-1 TGCAGTGCGCGGTCAGGCGCTAACTATGGCTACACCTTC CSARSGANYGYTF
16 NA TRBJ2-6 few TRBV6-5 TGTGCCAGCAGTTACCGGACAGATTCTGGGGCCAACGTCCTGACTTTC CASSYRTDSGANVLTF
14 NA TRBJ1-1 NA TRBV12-3/TRBV12-4 TGTGCCAGCAGTTGGGGGTCAGGGTTCGCTGAAGCTTTCTTT CASSWGSGFAEAFF
14 TRBD2 TRBJ2-1 many TRBV11-2 TGTGCCAGCAGCTTTTTAGCGGGGTACAATGAGCAGTTCTTC CASSFLAGYNEQFF
13 NA TRBJ2-5 many TRBV7-3 TGTGCCAGCAGCTTAAGGCCGCAAGAGACCCAGTACTTC CASSLRPQETQYF
14 NA TRBJ2-5 NA TRBV5-1 TGCGCCAGCAGCTTCGGGGAAATTCGCGAGACCCAGTACTTC CASSFGEIRETQYF
12 NA TRBJ1-4 many TRBV29-1 TGCAGCGTTGGGGGGAATCGTGAAAAACTGTTTTTT CSVGGNREKLFF
17 TRBD2 TRBJ2-3 few TRBV4-2 TGTGCCAGCAGCCCCCGGACTAGCGGGGGGGCCCCAGATACGCAGTATTTT CASSPRTSGGAPDTQYF
14 NA TRBJ2-5 few TRBV7-9 TGTGCCAGCAGCTCTTTTACGGGCCAAGAGACCCAGTACTTC CASSSFTGQETQYF